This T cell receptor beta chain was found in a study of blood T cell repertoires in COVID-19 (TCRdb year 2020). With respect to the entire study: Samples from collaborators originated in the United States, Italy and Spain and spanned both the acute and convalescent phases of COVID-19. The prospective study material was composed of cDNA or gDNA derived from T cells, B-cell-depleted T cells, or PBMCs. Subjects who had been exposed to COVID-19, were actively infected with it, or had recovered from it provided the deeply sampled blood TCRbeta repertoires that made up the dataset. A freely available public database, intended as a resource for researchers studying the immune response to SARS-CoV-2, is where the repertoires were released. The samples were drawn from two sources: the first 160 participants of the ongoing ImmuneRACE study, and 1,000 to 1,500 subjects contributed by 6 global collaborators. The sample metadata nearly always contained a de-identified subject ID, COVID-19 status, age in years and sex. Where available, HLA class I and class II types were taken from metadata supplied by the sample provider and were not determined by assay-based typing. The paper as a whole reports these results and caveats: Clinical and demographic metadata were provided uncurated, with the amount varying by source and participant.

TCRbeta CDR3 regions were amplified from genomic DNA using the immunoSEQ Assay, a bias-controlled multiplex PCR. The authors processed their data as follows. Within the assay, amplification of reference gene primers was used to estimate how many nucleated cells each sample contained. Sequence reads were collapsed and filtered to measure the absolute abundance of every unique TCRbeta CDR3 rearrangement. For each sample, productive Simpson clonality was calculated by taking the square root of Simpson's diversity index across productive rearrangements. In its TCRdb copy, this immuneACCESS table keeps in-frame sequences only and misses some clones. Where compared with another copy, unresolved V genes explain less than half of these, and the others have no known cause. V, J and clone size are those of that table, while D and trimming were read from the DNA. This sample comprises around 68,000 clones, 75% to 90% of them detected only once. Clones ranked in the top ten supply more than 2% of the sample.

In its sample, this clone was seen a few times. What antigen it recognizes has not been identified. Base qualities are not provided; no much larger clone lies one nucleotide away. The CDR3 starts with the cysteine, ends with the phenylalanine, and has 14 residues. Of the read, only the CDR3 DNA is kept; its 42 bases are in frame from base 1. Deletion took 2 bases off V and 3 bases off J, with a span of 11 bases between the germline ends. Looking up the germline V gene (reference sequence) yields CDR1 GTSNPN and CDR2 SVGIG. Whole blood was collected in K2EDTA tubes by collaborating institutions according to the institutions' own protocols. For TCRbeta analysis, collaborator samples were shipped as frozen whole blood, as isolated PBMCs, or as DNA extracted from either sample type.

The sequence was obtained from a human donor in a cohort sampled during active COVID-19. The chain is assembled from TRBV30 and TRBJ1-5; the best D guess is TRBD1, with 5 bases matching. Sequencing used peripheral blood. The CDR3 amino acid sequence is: CAWSSRASNQPQHF. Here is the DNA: TGTGCCTGGAGTAGCAGGGCCTCCAATCAGCCCCAGCATTTT.